Listed here are 17 T cell receptor beta chains from one sample, sequenced in a study of blood T cells in healthy people across ages. Primers used in a second PCR of about 7 to 11 cycles were a sample-barcoded 5' primer and a J-beta primer mix. TCRdb passed the 5' RACE reads through MiXCR, listing each CDR3 protein once. The repertoire holds approximately 700,000 distinct CDR3 sequences, with 32% as singletons. The sequencing input was blood. These receptors all come from a woman aged 80 or over in good health.

This clonotype appeared once. The chain employs TRBV28 and TRBJ2-7, with 8 bases that match TRBD1. Germline CDR1 is MDHEN and CDR2 is SYDVKM. V was pared by 6 bases and J by 6 bases, with 7 bases of the junction left unmatched. The CDR3 length is 13 residues. As DNA, the CDR3 is TGTGCCAGCAGCGCACCCGACAGGGGCGAGCAGTACTTC. It is translated as CASSAPDRGEQYF.

The J gene is TRBJ2-1, the V gene TRBV29-1; 9 bases are a match to TRBD1. V shed 4 bases and J 5 bases; nucleotides not matched to a gene: 6. Germline V lookup: CDR1 SQVTM, CDR2 ANQGSEA. The CDR3 covers 14 residues. CDR3 protein: CSVAPTGGHNEQFF. The CDR3 nucleotides are TGCAGCGTTGCTCCGACAGGGGGGCACAATGAGCAGTTCTTC.

In its sample, this clonotype was seen many times. The chain carries TRBV5-1 and TRBJ2-1, with TRBD1 identical over 9 bases. This CDR3 has 18 residues. The ends lost 0 bases at V and 4 bases at J; junction bases unmatched: 11. From germline, CDR1 is SGHRS and CDR2 YFSETQ. The CDR3 DNA reads as TGCGCCAGCAGCTTGGAGACAGGGGGGACCTCATTTTACAATGAGCAGTTCTTC. Translation gives CASSLETGGTSFYNEQFF.

Concerning this clonotype: A read error may account for a junction end that differs from germline. For the CDR3, the DNA is TGCGGTGCTAGAGAAGATCCTGCAAAAGGGGGCGTCGATCAGCCCCAGCATTTT. Amino acids: CGAREDPAKGGVDQPQHF. The V and J genes are TRBV20-1 and TRBJ1-5, with 7 bases that match TRBD1. The CDR3 runs 18 residues. CDR1 is DFQATT and CDR2 is SNEGSKA in the germline V gene (reference sequence).

In the case of this clonotype: Germline is not matched at one junction end, which may reflect a read error. This chain uses TRBV7-9 with TRBJ1-2; TRBD1 matches 8 bases. Per the germline V gene, CDR1 is SEHNR and CDR2 is FQNEAQ (reference sequence). The CDR3 is 15 residues long. This CDR3 reads CASSLRQGINYGCTF. The CDR3 region has the DNA TGTGCCAGCAGCTTACGACAGGGGATCAACTATGGCTGCACTTTC.

This clonotype was observed a handful of times. This may be a read error: a much more frequent sequence differs by one nucleotide. J is TRBJ2-1 and V is TRBV20-1; the match to TRBD2 covers 9 bases. The CDR3 spans 12 residues. The germline CDR1 and CDR2 sequences are DFQATT and SNEGSKA (reference sequence). The DNA for the CDR3 is TGCAGAGGAGCGGGGGGCTCGGATGAGCAGTTCTTC. Protein sequence: CRGAGGSDEQFF.

About this clonotype: A much larger clone differs by one base, so this may be a read error. CDR3 coding DNA: TGCAGTGTTAAATCGGGGAATCAGCCCCAGCATTTT. Protein product: CSVKSGNQPQHF. The chain combines TRBV20-1 with TRBJ1-5; no definite D call. The CDR3 spans 12 residues. Trimming removed 7 bases at V and 4 bases at J, with 11 bases between. Germline CDR1 is DFQATT and CDR2 is SNEGSKA (reference sequence).

Notes on this clonotype: This may come from a read error, since a much larger clone is one base off. V and J are TRBV6-5 and TRBJ2-3; 8 bases line up with TRBD2. This CDR3 spans 15 amino acids. In germline, CDR1 is MNHEY, CDR2 SVGAGI. The CDR3 nucleotides are TGTACCAGCGGGGGAGGGACTACTCTTGACAATACGCAGTATTTT. It specifies CTSGGGTTLDNTQYF.

This clonotype has at least ten counts. The chain employs TRBV3-1 and TRBJ2-3, with 13 bases matching TRBD2. Per the germline V gene, CDR1 is LGHDT and CDR2 is YNNKEL (reference sequence). The ends lost 2 bases at V and 1 base at J; junction bases unmatched: 0. There are 16 residues in the CDR3. The CDR3 bases are TGTGCCAGCAGCCAAACTAGCGGGGGGGGCACAGATACGCAGTATTTT. The encoded protein is CASSQTSGGGTDTQYF.

The chain carries TRBV7-2 and TRBJ2-3, with TRBD1 as a possible D gene (7 bases). Trimming pared 5 bases from V and 1 base from J, leaving 19 bases between. Germline V gene data show CDR1 as SGHTA and CDR2 as FQGNSA. This CDR3 contains 17 residues. The CDR3 loop reads CASSVSNRGLGTDTQYF. The CDR3 DNA follows: TGTGCCAGCAGCGTATCCAACAGGGGACTCGGCACAGATACGCAGTATTTT.

At least ten counts were recorded for this clonotype. The genes are TRBV7-2 and TRBJ1-6; perhaps TRBD1 as D (5 bases). Germline loops: CDR1 SGHTA, CDR2 FQGNSA. The CDR3 totals 15 residues. Trimming left V 4 bases short and J 6 bases short, with 13 bases between. The CDR3 here is CASSSRVGGNSPLHF. CDR3 sequence (DNA): TGTGCCAGCAGCTCTAGGGTGGGGGGTAATTCACCCCTCCACTTT.

This clonotype was recorded many times. This chain connects TRBV6-1 to TRBJ1-6, with D maybe TRBD1 (5 bases). Per the germline V gene, CDR1 is MNHNS and CDR2 is SASEGT. Trimming removed 4 bases from V and 4 bases from J, with 8 bases in between. The CDR3 is made up of 14 amino acids. CDR3 nucleotide sequence: TGTGCCAGCAGTGGGCAGGGTTATAATTCACCCCTCCACTTT. It codes for CASSGQGYNSPLHF.

The chain has TRBV7-8 and TRBJ2-1, with 15 bases matching TRBD2. Germline CDR1 reads SGHVS; CDR2 reads FQNEAQ. The trim removed 4 bases at V and 6 bases at J, leaving 4 bases unmatched. The CDR3 covers 16 residues. CDR3 in amino acids: CASSSRTSGRANEQFF. In nucleotides, the CDR3 is TGTGCCAGCAGCTCCCGGACTAGCGGGAGGGCCAATGAGCAGTTCTTC.

This chain joins TRBV15 and TRBJ2-1; 9 bases match TRBD2. The CDR3 is 15 residues long. Germline values: CDR1 LNHNV, CDR2 YYDKDF (reference sequence). The J segment lost 11 bases and the V segment lost 0 bases, leaving 8 bases of the junction unmatched. CDR3 amino acids: CATSRDLAGRFKQFF. The DNA for the CDR3 is TGTGCCACCAGCAGAGATCTAGCGGGGAGGTTCAAGCAGTTCTTC.

The rearrangement links TRBV30 to TRBJ1-1; D gene ambiguous. The CDR3 contains 15 residues. V lost 0 bases and J lost 11, with 22 bases in between. CDR1 is GTSNPN and CDR2 is SVGIG in the germline V gene (reference sequence). CDR3 sequence (DNA): TGTGCCTGGAGTGTACGTCGGCAGGTCTCAAGAACGGCTTTCTTT. Its protein product is CAWSVRRQVSRTAFF.

This clonotype was seen at least ten times. The CDR3 here is CASTSTSGGQSSYNEQFF. CDR3 DNA: TGTGCCAGCACCTCGACTAGCGGGGGACAGAGCTCCTACAATGAGCAGTTCTTC. The chain uses TRBV3-1 and TRBJ2-1; 12 bases match TRBD2. This CDR3 is built from 18 residues. Germline V CDR1 and CDR2: LGHDT, YNNKEL (reference sequence). Trimming removed 7 bases from V and 0 bases from J; junction bases left unmatched: 10.

The chain joins TRBV10-3 to TRBJ2-7, with D perhaps assigned TRBD1 or TRBD2 (5 bases each). The V end lost 9 bases, the J end lost 3 bases, and 12 bases lay between the germline ends. The CDR3 has 12 amino acids. Germline assignment: CDR1 ENHRY and CDR2 SYGVKD. CDR3 sequence reads: CAIGGGDYEQYF. The CDR3 nucleotides read TGTGCCATTGGTGGGGGAGACTACGAGCAGTACTTC.